The 31 T cell receptor beta chains below were found in one sample sequenced in a study of blood T cell repertoires in COVID-19. Clones were sequenced by immunoSEQ multiplex PCR, and TCRdb holds only the in-frame ones, with some missing. The sample consists of about 240,000 clones, around 86% of them appearing once. Sequenced material: peripheral blood. The receptors here all came from a man aged 30 to 45 who had recovered from COVID-19.

The chain uses TRBV5-6 and TRBJ1-3, with 9 bases fitting TRBD1. The CDR3 sequence is 16 residues long. V was pared by 3 bases and J by 1 base, with 5 bases of the junction left unmatched. Germline CDR1 is SGHDT and CDR2 is YYEEEE. DNA for the CDR3: TGTGCCAGCAGCTGGGGACAGGGAGGATCTGGAAACACCATATATTTT. Translating gives CASSWGQGGSGNTIYF.

The chain combines TRBV4-2 with TRBJ2-2; TRBD2 matches 9 bases. The V gene end was trimmed by 0 bases and the J gene end by 2 bases; junction bases not matched to a gene: 7. Germline assignment: CDR1 LGHNA and CDR2 YNFKEQ. The CDR3 is 18 residues long. The CDR3 protein is CASSQESAGGRNTGELFF. Written as DNA, the CDR3 is TGTGCCAGCAGCCAAGAATCAGCGGGGGGCCGAAACACCGGGGAGCTGTTTTTT.

The chain is built from TRBV2 and TRBJ2-2; tentative D call: TRBD2 (6 bases). Germline assignment: CDR1 SNHLY and CDR2 FYNNEI. This CDR3 has 16 residues. Trimming left V 4 bases short and J 3 bases short, with 15 bases between. The CDR3 DNA sequence: TGTGCCAGCAGTGGGGTGGCGCGGGGTTACACCGGGGAGCTGTTTTTT. It translates to CASSGVARGYTGELFF. The entire variable domain, with the rest obtained from reference TRBV2 and TRBJ2-2, is as follows: EPEVTQTPSHQVTQMGQEVILRCVPISNHLYFYWYRQILGQKVEFLVSFYNNEISEKSEIFDDQFSVERPDGSNFTLKIRSTKLEDSAMYFCASSGVARGYTGELFFGEGSRLTVL.

The rearrangement joins TRBV5-4 to TRBJ2-3, with D perhaps TRBD2 (5 bases). Trimming removed 3 bases at V and 2 bases at J, with 13 bases between. The CDR3 totals 15 residues. Germline lookup yields CDR1 SGHNT and CDR2 YYREEE (reference sequence). As DNA, the CDR3 is TGTGCCAGCAGCTCCCGAGGGCGCTACACAGATACGCAGTATTTT. This translates into CASSSRGRYTDTQYF.

This clone came up once. The V call is TRBV7-8, the J call TRBJ1-2, with no clear D. From germline, CDR1 is SGHVS and CDR2 FQNEAQ. Trimming removed 7 bases from V and 5 bases from J, with 14 bases in between. This CDR3 region has 13 residues. This CDR3 reads CASTPGTVYGYTF. DNA of the CDR3: TGTGCCAGCACCCCAGGAACTGTGTATGGCTACACCTTC.

The chain recombines TRBV9 with TRBJ2-7, with 7 bases that match TRBD1. Looked up from germline, CDR1 is SGDLS and CDR2 is YYNGEE. V trimming: 1 base; J trimming: 0 bases; junction bases outside the gene matches: 7. The CDR3 runs 16 residues. DNA for the CDR3: TGTGCCAGCAGCGTAACAGCGGCAGGGGGCTCCTACGAGCAGTACTTC. The encoded protein is CASSVTAAGGSYEQYF. The entire variable domain, with the rest obtained from reference TRBV9 and TRBJ2-7, is as follows: DSGVTQTPKHLITATGQRVTLRCSPRSGDLSVYWYQQSLDQGLQFLIQYYNGEERAKGNILERFSAQQFPDLHSELNLSSLELGDSALYFCASSVTAAGGSYEQYFGPGTRLTVT.

This clone came up once. This chain links TRBV6-5 with TRBJ1-6; 8 bases align to TRBD1. Germline values: CDR1 MNHEY, CDR2 SVGAGI. The CDR3 runs to 15 residues. J lost 9 bases, V lost 2 bases, and 6 bases had no gene match. The CDR3: CASSYAGGFTSPLHF. DNA for the CDR3: TGTGCCAGCAGTTACGCAGGGGGCTTTACTTCACCCCTCCACTTT.

The V gene is TRBV3-1 (or the pseudogene TRBV3-2), the J gene TRBJ1-3; no clear D. V lost 1 base and J 0 bases, leaving 7 bases between the germline ends. This CDR3 has 15 amino acids. Germline CDR1 and CDR2: LGHDT and YNNKEL (reference sequence). The CDR3: CASSQGQPSGNTIYF. The CDR3 DNA reads TGTGCCAGCAGCCAAGGACAACCCTCTGGAAACACCATATATTTT.

The chain links TRBV28 to TRBJ1-5, with D perhaps TRBD1 (5 bases). This CDR3 is 15 amino acids long. The V gene lost 6 bases and the J gene lost 0 bases, with 12 bases spanning the gap. CDR1 MDHEN and CDR2 SYDVKM come from the germline V gene. The CDR3 sequence: CASRPKTDSNQPQHF. In DNA form, the CDR3 reads TGTGCCAGCAGACCCAAGACAGATAGCAATCAGCCCCAGCATTTT. Combining the CDR3 with reference TRBV28 and TRBJ1-5 gives the whole variable domain DVKVTQSSRYLVKRTGEKVFLECVQDMDHENMFWYRQDPGLGLRLIYFSYDVKMKEKGDIPEGYSVSREKKERFSLILESASTNQTSMYLCASRPKTDSNQPQHFGDGTRLSIL.

The V and J genes are TRBV4-2 and TRBJ2-1, with 7 bases fitting TRBD1. The CDR3 sequence is 13 residues long. The V gene's germline CDR1 is LGHNA and CDR2 YNFKEQ. V lost 5 bases to trimming and J lost 7 bases; unmatched junction nucleotides: 5. The CDR3 DNA sequence: TGTGCCAGCAGCGAGGGGGCAGTGAATGAGCAGTTCTTC. As protein: CASSEGAVNEQFF.

This chain uses TRBV29-1 with TRBJ1-1; a possible D gene is TRBD1 (6 bases). The CDR3 has 13 residues. The germline V and J ends were trimmed by 3 bases and 3 bases, with 11 bases remaining between them. Looked up from germline, CDR1 is SQVTM and CDR2 is ANQGSEA. CDR3 DNA: TGCAGCGTTGAGGCAGGGGCTGACACTGAAGCTTTCTTT. Translating gives CSVEAGADTEAFF.

This clone appeared once. The V call is TRBV7-8, the J call TRBJ1-4; D is perhaps TRBD1 (5 bases). CDR3 length equals 14 residues. Germline V gives CDR1 SGHVS, CDR2 FQNEAQ. The V end lost 5 bases, the J end lost 4 bases, and 11 bases lay between the germline ends. CDR3: CASSQDSYNEKLFF. CDR3 in DNA: TGTGCCAGCAGCCAAGACAGTTATAATGAAAAACTGTTTTTT.

The rearrangement joins TRBV4-1 to TRBJ2-1, with D possibly being TRBD2 (7 bases). The CDR3 spans 16 residues. From germline, CDR1 is MGHRA and CDR2 YSYEKL. Trimming cost V 0 bases and J 4 bases, with 13 bases left between them. The CDR3 reads CASSQDTGGPYNEQFF. The CDR3 DNA follows: TGCGCCAGCAGCCAAGATACGGGGGGCCCTTACAATGAGCAGTTCTTC.

The rearrangement links TRBV5-4 to TRBJ2-7; 10 nucleotides match TRBD1. Germline V gene data show CDR1 as SGHNT and CDR2 as YYREEE (reference sequence). Unmatched junction bases numbered 2, after V lost 3 bases and J lost 5 bases. The CDR3 runs 13 residues. CDR3 in DNA: TGTGCCAGCAGCTCGGGACAGGGGAACGAGCAGTACGTC. Protein product: CASSSGQGNEQYV.

Notes on this clone: This CDR3 is also generated by other DNA sequences in the sample. The gene calls are TRBV10-2 and TRBJ1-1; 7 nucleotides match TRBD1. The germline gives CDR1 WSHSY, CDR2 SAAADI. V lost 2 bases and J lost 5; bases outside the gene matches: 5. The CDR3 runs to 14 residues. CDR3: CASSEQGGRTEAFF. For the CDR3, the DNA is TGCGCCAGCAGTGAGCAGGGGGGCCGGACTGAAGCTTTCTTT.

The genes are TRBV10-3 and TRBJ1-6; weak D call: TRBD1 (5 bases). This CDR3 spans 15 amino acids. Germline CDR1 reads ENHRY; CDR2 reads SYGVKD. Trimming removed 7 bases at V and 7 bases at J, with 17 bases between. CDR3 DNA: TGTGCCATCACCGGGGGGGGTCTAGGGAATTCACCCCTCCACTTT. Protein product: CAITGGGLGNSPLHF.

The chain recombines TRBV19 with TRBJ2-7; 10 bases are shared with TRBD1. Trimming removed 3 bases from V and 7 bases from J; junction bases left unmatched: 6. CDR3 length: 14 amino acids. Germline assignment: CDR1 LNHDA and CDR2 SQIVND (reference sequence). The CDR3 coding sequence is TGTGCCAGTAGTATCGGACAGGGGGTAGTTGAGCAGTACTTC. It is translated as CASSIGQGVVEQYF.

This sequence joins TRBV3-1 (or the pseudogene TRBV3-2) and TRBJ2-5; D is ambiguous. The CDR3 length is 14 residues. V was pared by 3 bases and J by 7 bases, with 15 bases between. Germline V CDR1 and CDR2: LGHDT, YNNKEL (reference sequence). The CDR3 reads CASSQESGSRTQYF. For the CDR3, the DNA is TGTGCCAGCAGCCAGGAGTCTGGTTCGAGGACCCAGTACTTC.

V usage is TRBV5-6 and J usage is TRBJ2-1, with D possibly being TRBD1 (7 bases). V was trimmed by 0 bases and J by 8 bases, leaving 15 bases between them. Per the germline V gene, CDR1 is SGHDT and CDR2 is YYEEEE. This CDR3 is built from 15 residues. The CDR3 nucleotides read TGTGCCAGCAGCTTGGCTGCCAGGGGGACTGATGAGCAGTTCTTC. Translated: CASSLAARGTDEQFF.

The chain combines TRBV18 with TRBJ2-7; D uncertain. The CDR3 is made up of 14 amino acids. The germline CDR1 and CDR2 sequences are KGHSH and LQKENI. V lost 3 bases, J lost 3 bases, and 12 bases lay in between. CDR3 sequence reads: CASSPTILLYEQYF. DNA of the CDR3: TGTGCCAGCTCACCGACAATCCTCCTCTACGAGCAGTACTTC.

V and J are TRBV11-2 and TRBJ1-1; weak D call: TRBD1 (6 bases). Germline V gene data show CDR1 as SGHAT and CDR2 as FQNNGV. V lost 6 bases and J lost 6, with 17 bases in between. This CDR3 region has 14 residues. CDR3 protein: CASRPIRGHPEAFF. The CDR3 region has the DNA TGTGCCAGCAGGCCGATCCGGGGACACCCTGAAGCTTTCTTT.

The CDR3 reads CASSIAQGYSQPQHF. In DNA form, the CDR3 reads TGTGCCAGTAGTATAGCGCAGGGGTATTCGCAGCCCCAGCATTTT. The chain joins TRBV19 to TRBJ1-5; D may be TRBD1 (6 bases). Germline V gene sequence: CDR1 LNHDA, CDR2 SQIVND (reference sequence). Trimming pared 1 base from V and 7 bases from J, leaving 14 bases between. The CDR3 is 15 amino acids.

The chain is built from TRBV28 and TRBJ1-1, with D perhaps matching TRBD1 (6 bases). CDR3 length: 15 amino acids. From germline, CDR1 is MDHEN and CDR2 SYDVKM. V was cut by 5 bases and J by 1 base, with 14 bases left in between. The CDR3 region is CASSLQGGGNTEAFF. The CDR3 region has the DNA TGTGCCAGCAGTCTACAGGGCGGAGGGAACACTGAAGCTTTCTTT.

CDR3 sequence: CASSLQGSYNEQFF. CDR3 bases: TGTGCCAGCAGCCTACAGGGATCCTACAATGAGCAGTTCTTC. The chain joins TRBV3-1 (or the pseudogene TRBV3-2) to TRBJ2-1; a weak D match, TRBD1 (6 bases). CDR1 and CDR2 from the germline V gene are LGHDT and YNNKEL (reference sequence). V shed 4 bases and J shed 1 base, with 8 bases lying between them. This CDR3 contains 14 residues.

V usage is TRBV6-5 and J usage is TRBJ2-1, with 7 bases fitting TRBD1. Germline values: CDR1 MNHEY, CDR2 SVGAGI. V lost 5 bases and J lost 4; bases outside the gene matches: 5. CDR3 length equals 14 residues. The CDR3 spells CASSIGQEYNEQFF. In nucleotides, the CDR3 is TGTGCCAGCAGTATCGGACAGGAGTACAATGAGCAGTTCTTC.

The CDR3 region is CASSQDEGQGAYEQYF. The CDR3 DNA reads as TGCGCCAGCAGCCAGGACGAGGGACAGGGGGCATACGAGCAGTACTTC. The V call is TRBV4-1, the J call TRBJ2-7; 12 positions agree with TRBD1. Trimming cost V 3 bases and J 4 bases; bases outside gene matches: 7. Germline V lookup: CDR1 MGHRA, CDR2 YSYEKL. This CDR3 is built from 16 residues.

This clone was detected only once. The V gene is TRBV19, the J gene TRBJ1-2; 7 nucleotides align to TRBD1. J lost 8 bases, V lost 7 bases, and 13 bases had no gene match. Germline lookup yields CDR1 LNHDA and CDR2 SQIVND (reference sequence). The length of the CDR3 is 14 residues. CDR3: CASTPADREGGYTF. The CDR3 nucleotides read TGTGCCAGTACCCCGGCCGACAGGGAAGGAGGCTACACCTTC.

The chain has TRBV6-5 and TRBJ1-4, with 7 bases that match TRBD1. This CDR3 spans 15 amino acids. Looked up from germline, CDR1 is MNHEY and CDR2 is SVGAGI. The V segment lost 2 bases and the J segment 2 bases; nucleotides outside the gene matches: 2. The CDR3 DNA sequence: TGTGCCAGCAGTTACACGACAGGGACTAATGAAAAACTGTTTTTT. It codes for CASSYTTGTNEKLFF.

This chain connects TRBV7-6 to TRBJ2-5; TRBD2 aligns across 13 bases. V lost 2 bases and J lost 4; bases outside the gene matches: 10. The germline V gene has CDR1 SGHVS and CDR2 FNYEAQ. The CDR3 contains 18 residues. CDR3: CASSLRGTSGASPETQYF. The CDR3 DNA follows: TGTGCCAGCAGCTTAAGGGGGACTAGCGGGGCCAGCCCAGAGACCCAGTACTTC.

The J gene is TRBJ2-7, the V gene TRBV4-1; TRBD1 aligns across 8 bases. V dropped 1 base and J dropped 0; count of bases not matched to a gene: 5. The CDR3 covers 16 residues. CDR1 and CDR2 (germline): MGHRA, YSYEKL. CDR3 sequence (DNA): TGCGCCAGCAGCCAAGGGTGGACAGGGAGCTCCTACGAGCAGTACTTC. It encodes CASSQGWTGSSYEQYF.

This sequence joins TRBV14 and TRBJ2-5; 10 bases fit TRBD2. J lost 3 bases, V lost 0 bases, and 7 bases had no gene match. The CDR3 sequence is 17 residues long. Germline loops: CDR1 SGHDN, CDR2 FVKESK. The CDR3 loop reads CASSQDGGLADEETQYF. CDR3 nucleotide sequence: TGTGCCAGCAGCCAAGATGGTGGACTAGCGGACGAAGAGACCCAGTACTTC.